The subject of this entry is one T cell receptor beta chain. This specimen comes from a study of shared clonotypes between healthy human individuals. Libraries were prepared by immunoSEQ multiplex PCR; TCRdb keeps only in-frame clonotypes and omits some of them. The sample lists approximately 1,000,000 clones, roughly 77% occurring once. This CDR3 has 17 residues. V lost 6 bases, J lost 2 bases, and 23 bases lay in between. The germline V gene encodes CDR1 KGHSH and CDR2 LQKENI. This sequence joins TRBV18 and TRBJ2-7; the D gene is possibly TRBD2 (6 bases). Sequenced material: memory CD4+ T cells from PBMCs. Subset specified: CD45RA-negative fraction. This TCR came from a man between 18 and 35 years old in good health. Some clones in this sample may be carry-over from other donors' samples. CDR3 protein: CASSPRITSQTPYEQYF. DNA for the CDR3: TGTGCCAGCTCGCCTAGGATAACTAGCCAAACCCCCTACGAGCAGTACTTC.